This TCR beta chain was obtained from a study of cytomegalovirus exposure and HLA in healthy donors. Germline CDR1 reads SGHTA; CDR2 reads FQGTGA. The CDR3 spans 15 residues. The V end lost 2 bases, the J end lost 4 bases, and 12 bases lay between the germline ends. The PCR contained 60 Vbeta and 13 Jbeta primers. Only in-frame clones appear in the TCRdb table, and some are missing; sequencing was by immunoSEQ multiplex PCR. The repertoire includes 200,000 or so clones, less than 85% of them detected once, and under 0.8% sits in the top ten. This sequence was found in a young man in good health and CMV-seronegative. The genes are TRBV7-3 and TRBJ2-1, with D perhaps matching TRBD2 (6 bases). Material for sequencing was PBMCs. CDR3 in amino acids: CASSLLGTSYNEQFF. The CDR3 DNA follows: TGTGCCAGCAGCTTATTGGGGACTTCTTACAATGAGCAGTTCTTC. The full variable domain, rest sourced from reference TRBV7-3 and TRBJ2-1, is GAGVSQTPSNKVTEKGKYVELRCDPISGHTALYWYRQSLGQGPEFLIYFQGTGAADDSGLPNDRFFAVRPEGSVSTLKIQRTERGDSAVYLCASSLLGTSYNEQFFGPGTRLTVL.